Listed below are T cell receptor beta chains from one sample, sequenced in a study of cytomegalovirus exposure and HLA in healthy donors. TCRdb's table, derived via immunoSEQ multiplex PCR, lists solely in-frame clones and lacks some. The repertoire holds 170,000 or so clones, with 80% to 85% as singletons. The sample taken for sequencing was PBMCs. These receptors were obtained from a woman between 18 and 29 years old in good health and CMV-seropositive. Each CDR3 is given with its conserved first and last residue. A D gene is named only where the DNA matches it firmly. Clone size is shown for a subset of rows, as once, few, many or a class of expanded clone.

CDR3aa,CDR3nt,j_gene,v_gene,d_gene,abundance
CATRVRGGNEQFF,TGTGCCACTCGGGTCCGGGGGGGCAATGAGCAGTTCTTC,TRBJ2-1,TRBV19,TRBD2,.
CASSQVFEGVDYGYTF,TGCGCCAGCAGCCAGGTTTTCGAAGGGGTCGACTATGGCTACACCTTC,TRBJ1-2,TRBV4-1,.,.
CASSSYEKLFF,TGTGCCAGCAGTTCATATGAAAAACTGTTTTTT,TRBJ1-4,TRBV27,.,few
CASSLGDRQYF,TGTGCCAGCAGCCTCGGGGATCGGCAGTACTTC,TRBJ2-7,TRBV5-6,.,.
CASSLSDVNTEAFF,TGTGCCAGCAGCTTAAGCGATGTGAACACTGAAGCTTTCTTT,TRBJ1-1,TRBV7-2,.,.
CASSHVWGEGEAFF,TGTGCCAGCAGCCACGTGTGGGGGGAGGGTGAAGCTTTCTTT,TRBJ1-1,TRBV13,.,.
CASSRGNTEAFF,TGTGCCAGCTCCCGGGGGAACACTGAAGCTTTCTTT,TRBJ1-1,TRBV18,.,.
CASSSRDRGDEQFF,TGTGCCAGCAGTAGCCGGGACAGGGGCGATGAGCAGTTCTTC,TRBJ2-1,TRBV6-1,TRBD1,.
CATSRGSGAWGDTQYF,TGTGCCACCAGCAGAGGTAGCGGGGCCTGGGGAGATACGCAGTATTTT,TRBJ2-3,TRBV15,TRBD2,.
CASSLTTTPSSQYEQYF,TGTGCCAGCAGCCTAACGACCACACCTAGCTCCCAATACGAGCAGTACTTC,TRBJ2-7,TRBV13,.,.
CASSLGVTEAFF,TGTGCCAGCAGCTTGGGAGTCACTGAAGCTTTCTTT,TRBJ1-1,TRBV7-2,.,few
CASSVPEEGSRNTEAFF,TGTGCCAGCAGTGTCCCTGAGGAGGGTAGTCGGAACACTGAAGCTTTCTTT,TRBJ1-1,TRBV2,.,.
CASSQDYPGSTGELFF,TGCGCCAGCAGCCAAGATTATCCGGGGTCCACCGGGGAGCTGTTTTTT,TRBJ2-2,TRBV4-1,.,.
CASSLASGGSTDTQYF,TGCGCCAGCAGCTTGGCGAGCGGGGGTAGCACAGATACGCAGTATTTT,TRBJ2-3,TRBV5-1,TRBD2,.
CASSQVAGSGGYTF,TGCGCCAGCAGCCAAGTAGCGGGGTCTGGTGGCTACACCTTC,TRBJ1-2,TRBV4-1,.,.
CASSETRGGVTDTQYF,TGCGCCAGCAGTGAAACTAGGGGGGGGGTCACAGATACGCAGTATTTT,TRBJ2-3,TRBV4-3,.,.
CASSNPGGVSSYNEQFF,TGTGCCAGTAGTAACCCCGGGGGGGTAAGCTCCTACAATGAGCAGTTCTTC,TRBJ2-1,TRBV19,TRBD2,.
CASSLATGATYEQYF,TGCGCCAGCAGCTTAGCAACAGGGGCAACCTACGAGCAGTACTTC,TRBJ2-7,TRBV5-1,TRBD1,few
CATTGTGAEQYF,TGTGCCACAACCGGGACAGGGGCCGAGCAGTACTTC,TRBJ2-7,TRBV10-3,TRBD1,.
CASAAAGEHNYGYTF,TGTGCTAGTGCCGCCGCGGGGGAACATAACTATGGCTACACCTTC,TRBJ1-2,TRBV12-5,.,.
CASSPGVPGPGELFF,TGTGCCAGCAGCCCAGGGGTTCCAGGTCCAGGGGAGCTGTTTTTT,TRBJ2-2,TRBV5-6,.,.
CASNRQGYTGELFF,TGTGCCAGCAACCGACAGGGATACACCGGGGAGCTGTTTTTT,TRBJ2-2,TRBV2,TRBD1,few
CASRGDRGWNSPLHF,TGTGCCAGCAGGGGGGACAGGGGTTGGAATTCACCCCTCCACTTT,TRBJ1-6,TRBV25-1,TRBD1,.
CAIKPRGGQNTEAFF,TGTGCCATCAAGCCGAGAGGGGGCCAGAACACTGAAGCTTTCTTT,TRBJ1-1,TRBV10-3,TRBD1,once